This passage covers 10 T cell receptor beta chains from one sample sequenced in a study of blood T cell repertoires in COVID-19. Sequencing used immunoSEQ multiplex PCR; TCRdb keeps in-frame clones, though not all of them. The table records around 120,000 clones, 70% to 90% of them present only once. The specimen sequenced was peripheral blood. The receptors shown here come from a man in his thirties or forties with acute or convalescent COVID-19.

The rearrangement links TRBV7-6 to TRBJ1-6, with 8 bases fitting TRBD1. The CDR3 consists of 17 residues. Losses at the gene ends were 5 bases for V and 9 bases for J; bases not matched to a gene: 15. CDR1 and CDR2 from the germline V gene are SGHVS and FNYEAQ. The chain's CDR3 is CASSPNADRGYGSPLHF. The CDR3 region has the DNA TGTGCCAGCAGCCCCAACGCTGACAGGGGCTACGGTTCACCCCTCCACTTT.

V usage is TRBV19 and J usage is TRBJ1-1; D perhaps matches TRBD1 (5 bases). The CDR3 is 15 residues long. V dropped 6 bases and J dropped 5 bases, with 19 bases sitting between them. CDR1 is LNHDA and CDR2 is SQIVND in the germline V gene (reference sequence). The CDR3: CASRMTAGYGTEAFF. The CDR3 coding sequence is TGTGCCAGTAGGATGACCGCAGGGTACGGAACTGAAGCTTTCTTT.

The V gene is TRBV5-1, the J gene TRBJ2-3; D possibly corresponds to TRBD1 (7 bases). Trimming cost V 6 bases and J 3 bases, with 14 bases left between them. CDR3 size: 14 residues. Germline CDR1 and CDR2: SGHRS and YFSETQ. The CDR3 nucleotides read TGCGCCAGCATGGAGGGGGCCGGGACAGATACGCAGTATTTT. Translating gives CASMEGAGTDTQYF.

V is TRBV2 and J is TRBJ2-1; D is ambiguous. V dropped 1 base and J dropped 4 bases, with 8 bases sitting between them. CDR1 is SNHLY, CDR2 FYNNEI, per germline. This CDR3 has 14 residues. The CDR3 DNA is TGTGCCAGCAGTGAAGACCGCGTTTACAATGAGCAGTTCTTC. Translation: CASSEDRVYNEQFF.

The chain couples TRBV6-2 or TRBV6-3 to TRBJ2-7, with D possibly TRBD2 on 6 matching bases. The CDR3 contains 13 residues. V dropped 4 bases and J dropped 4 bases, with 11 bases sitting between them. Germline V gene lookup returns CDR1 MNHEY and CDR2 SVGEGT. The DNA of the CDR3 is TGTGCCAGCAGTTGGGGGACTGGATACGAGCAGTACTTC. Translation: CASSWGTGYEQYF.

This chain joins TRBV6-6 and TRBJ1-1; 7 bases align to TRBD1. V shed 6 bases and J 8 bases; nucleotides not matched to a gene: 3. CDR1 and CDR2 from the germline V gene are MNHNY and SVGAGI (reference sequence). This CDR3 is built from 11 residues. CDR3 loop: CASREDREAFF. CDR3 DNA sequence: TGTGCCAGCAGGGAGGACAGGGAAGCTTTCTTT.

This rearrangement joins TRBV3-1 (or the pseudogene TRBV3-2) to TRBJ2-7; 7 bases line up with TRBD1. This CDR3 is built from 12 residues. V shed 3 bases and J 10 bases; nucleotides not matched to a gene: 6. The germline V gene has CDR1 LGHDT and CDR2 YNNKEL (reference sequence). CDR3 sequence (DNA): TGTGCCAGCAGCCACCCAGACAGGGCACAGTACTTC. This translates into CASSHPDRAQYF.

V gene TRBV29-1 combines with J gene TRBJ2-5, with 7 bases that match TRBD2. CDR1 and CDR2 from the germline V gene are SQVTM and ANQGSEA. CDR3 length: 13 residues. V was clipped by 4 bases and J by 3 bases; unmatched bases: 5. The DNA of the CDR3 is TGCAGCGTTGCGGACGCGGGGGAAGAGACCCAGTACTTC. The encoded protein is CSVADAGEETQYF.

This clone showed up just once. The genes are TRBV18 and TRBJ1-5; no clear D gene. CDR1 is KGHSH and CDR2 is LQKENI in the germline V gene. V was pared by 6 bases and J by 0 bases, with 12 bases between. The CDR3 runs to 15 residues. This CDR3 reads CASSSSGGSNQPQHF. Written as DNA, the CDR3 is TGTGCCAGCTCTAGCTCCGGCGGTAGCAATCAGCCCCAGCATTTT.

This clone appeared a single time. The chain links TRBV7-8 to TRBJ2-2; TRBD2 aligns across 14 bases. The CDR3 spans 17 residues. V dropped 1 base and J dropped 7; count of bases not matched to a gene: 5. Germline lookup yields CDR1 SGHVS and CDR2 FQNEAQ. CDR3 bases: TGTGCCAGCAGCTTAGGGGGACTAGCGGGAGCTAGCGGGGAGCTGTTTTTT. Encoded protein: CASSLGGLAGASGELFF.